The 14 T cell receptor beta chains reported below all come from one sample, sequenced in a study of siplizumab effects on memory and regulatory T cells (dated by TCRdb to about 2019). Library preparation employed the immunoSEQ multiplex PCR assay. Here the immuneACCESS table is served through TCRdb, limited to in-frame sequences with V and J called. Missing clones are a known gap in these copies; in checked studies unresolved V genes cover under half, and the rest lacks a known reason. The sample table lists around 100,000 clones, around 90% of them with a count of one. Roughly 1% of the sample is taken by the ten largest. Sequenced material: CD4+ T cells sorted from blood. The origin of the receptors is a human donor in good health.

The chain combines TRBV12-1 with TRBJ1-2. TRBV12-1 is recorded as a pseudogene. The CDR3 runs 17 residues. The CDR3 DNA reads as TGTGCCAGCAGCTTTTTGGCACGCGGGGTGCGAGGCTATGGCTACACCTTC. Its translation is CASSFLARGVRGYGYTF.

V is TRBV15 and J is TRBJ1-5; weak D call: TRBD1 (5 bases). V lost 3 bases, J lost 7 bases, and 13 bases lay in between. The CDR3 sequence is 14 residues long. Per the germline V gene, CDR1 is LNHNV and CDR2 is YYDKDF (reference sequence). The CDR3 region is CATSRGSGGQPQHF. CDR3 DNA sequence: TGTGCCACCAGCAGGGGATCGGGGGGACAGCCCCAGCATTTT.

CDR3 DNA: TGTGCCAGCAGCCAAGATTGGGGACACAACACTGAAGCTTTCTTT. This encodes CASSQDWGHNTEAFF. This chain uses TRBV14 with TRBJ1-1, with D possibly TRBD1 on 6 matching bases. Germline assignment: CDR1 SGHDN and CDR2 FVKESK. There are 15 residues in the CDR3. Trimming stripped 0 bases from V and 2 bases from J, with 10 bases between.

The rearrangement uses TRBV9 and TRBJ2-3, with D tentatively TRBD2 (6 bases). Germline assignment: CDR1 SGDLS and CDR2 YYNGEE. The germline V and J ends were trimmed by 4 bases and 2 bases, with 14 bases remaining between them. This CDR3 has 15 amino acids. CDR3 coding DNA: TGTGCCAGCAGCTTATTCGGGGGTTACACAGATACGCAGTATTTT. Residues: CASSLFGGYTDTQYF.

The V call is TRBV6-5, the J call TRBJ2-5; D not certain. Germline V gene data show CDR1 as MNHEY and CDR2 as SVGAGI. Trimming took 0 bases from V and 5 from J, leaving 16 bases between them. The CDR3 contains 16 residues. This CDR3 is CASSYSSSSFRETQYF. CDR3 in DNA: TGTGCCAGCAGTTACTCCTCAAGTTCTTTTCGGGAGACCCAGTACTTC.

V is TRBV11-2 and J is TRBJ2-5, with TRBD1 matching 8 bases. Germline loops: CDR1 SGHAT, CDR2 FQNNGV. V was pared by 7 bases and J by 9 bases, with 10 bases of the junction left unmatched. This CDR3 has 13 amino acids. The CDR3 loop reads CASTDRQGLSQYF. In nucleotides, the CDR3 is TGTGCCAGCACAGACCGACAGGGGTTATCCCAGTACTTC.

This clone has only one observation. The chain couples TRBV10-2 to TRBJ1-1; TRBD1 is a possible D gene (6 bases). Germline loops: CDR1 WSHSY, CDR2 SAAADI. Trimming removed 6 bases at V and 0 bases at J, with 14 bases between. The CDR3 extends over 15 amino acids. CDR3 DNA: TGCGCCAGCAGGGACAGCGCCCCCATGAACACTGAAGCTTTCTTT. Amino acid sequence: CASRDSAPMNTEAFF.

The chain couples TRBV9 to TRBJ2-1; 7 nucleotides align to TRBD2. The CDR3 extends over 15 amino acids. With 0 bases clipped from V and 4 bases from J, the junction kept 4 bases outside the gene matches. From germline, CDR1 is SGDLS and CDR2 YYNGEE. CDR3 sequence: CASSVGGTTYNEQFF. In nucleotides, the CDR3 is TGTGCCAGCAGCGTAGGCGGGACTACTTACAATGAGCAGTTCTTC.

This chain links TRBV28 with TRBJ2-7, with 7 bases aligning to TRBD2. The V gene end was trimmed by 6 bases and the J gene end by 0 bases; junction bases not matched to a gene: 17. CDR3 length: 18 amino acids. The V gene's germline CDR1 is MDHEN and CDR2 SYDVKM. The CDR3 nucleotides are TGTGCCAGCAGCCCCCCCAAGCGTAGGACTAGGAGCTCCTACGAGCAGTACTTC. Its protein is CASSPPKRRTRSSYEQYF. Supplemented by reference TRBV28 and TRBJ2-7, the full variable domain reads DVKVTQSSRYLVKRTGEKVFLECVQDMDHENMFWYRQDPGLGLRLIYFSYDVKMKEKGDIPEGYSVSREKKERFSLILESASTNQTSMYLCASSPPKRRTRSSYEQYFGPGTRLTVT.

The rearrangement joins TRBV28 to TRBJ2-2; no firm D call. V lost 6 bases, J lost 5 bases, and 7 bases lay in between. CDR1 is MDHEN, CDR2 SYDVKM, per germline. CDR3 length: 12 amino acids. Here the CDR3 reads CASRRATGELFF. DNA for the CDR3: TGTGCCAGCAGAAGGGCGACCGGGGAGCTGTTTTTT.

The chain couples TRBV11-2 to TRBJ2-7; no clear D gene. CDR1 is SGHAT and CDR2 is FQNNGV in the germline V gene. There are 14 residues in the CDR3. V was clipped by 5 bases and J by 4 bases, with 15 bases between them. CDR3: CASSHTFGAYEQYF. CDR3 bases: TGTGCCAGCAGCCACACGTTTGGTGCGTACGAGCAGTACTTC.

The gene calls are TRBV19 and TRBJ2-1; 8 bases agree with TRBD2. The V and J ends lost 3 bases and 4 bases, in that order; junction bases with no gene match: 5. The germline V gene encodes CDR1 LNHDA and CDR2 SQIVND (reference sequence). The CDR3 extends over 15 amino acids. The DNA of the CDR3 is TGTGCCAGTAGTATCAGGATAGCGGGATACAATGAGCAGTTCTTC. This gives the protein CASSIRIAGYNEQFF.

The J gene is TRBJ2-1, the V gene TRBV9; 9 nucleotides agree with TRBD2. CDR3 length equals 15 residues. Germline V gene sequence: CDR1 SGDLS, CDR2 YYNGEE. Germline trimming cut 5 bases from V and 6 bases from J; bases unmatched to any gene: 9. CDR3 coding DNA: TGTGCCAGCAGTCGAGCGGGAGGCCTTTTCAATGAGCAGTTCTTC. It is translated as CASSRAGGLFNEQFF. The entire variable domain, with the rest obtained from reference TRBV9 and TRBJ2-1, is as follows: DSGVTQTPKHLITATGQRVTLRCSPRSGDLSVYWYQQSLDQGLQFLIQYYNGEERAKGNILERFSAQQFPDLHSELNLSSLELGDSALYFCASSRAGGLFNEQFFGPGTRLTVL.

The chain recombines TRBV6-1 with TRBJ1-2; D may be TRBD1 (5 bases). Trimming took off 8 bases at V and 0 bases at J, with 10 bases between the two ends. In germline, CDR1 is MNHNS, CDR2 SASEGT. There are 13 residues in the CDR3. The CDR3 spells CASRGPANYGYTF. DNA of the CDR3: TGTGCCAGCCGGGGACCAGCTAACTATGGCTACACCTTC.